This T cell receptor (beta chain) originates from a study of blood T cell repertoires in COVID-19. J gave up 1 base and V 4 bases, and 8 bases lay outside the gene matches. The CDR3 length is 16 residues. The V gene's germline CDR1 is LGHNA and CDR2 YSLEER. Only in-frame clones appear in the TCRdb table, and some are missing; sequencing was by immunoSEQ multiplex PCR. Of 200,000 to 250,000 clones listed, 80% to 85% are singletons. The sample taken for sequencing was peripheral blood. The chain is built from TRBV4-3 and TRBJ1-1; 8 nucleotides align to TRBD1. The receptor was derived from a woman aged 60 to 75 who had recovered from COVID-19. The CDR3 here is CASSPGLDRGNTEAFF. Here the CDR3 DNA reads TGCGCCAGCAGCCCCGGTTTAGACAGGGGGAACACTGAAGCTTTCTTT.